The 10 T cell receptor beta chains below were found in one sample sequenced in a study of beta chain features in type 1 diabetes. The study, taken as a whole, reports: Type 1 diabetes patients had TCRB CDR3s that were shorter (moderately but significantly so) in all four CD4+ subsets.

The whole isolated RNA underwent reverse transcription, so sequencing captured expressed TCRB transcripts. Repertoires were generated with immunoSEQ multiplex PCR, while TCRdb's copy carries only in-frame clones and drops some. Of about 700,000 clones listed, 13% are singletons. Their recognized antigens are unknown. Source material: naive CD4+ T cells from blood. The receptors come from a man between 18 and 29 years old with type 1 diabetes.

This clone has a single count. V gene TRBV11-2 combines with J gene TRBJ2-4; 7 bases fit TRBD1. The length of the CDR3 is 16 residues. Germline CDR1 and CDR2: SGHAT and FQNNGV. The junction had 9 bases not matched to a gene; V was cut back by 6 bases and J by 1 base. This CDR3 reads CASRDTGVAAKNIQYF. The CDR3 bases are TGTGCCAGCAGGGATACAGGGGTGGCGGCCAAAAACATTCAGTACTTC.

In its sample, this clone was seen a few times. This chain links TRBV29-1 with TRBJ2-1; D gene uncertain. V was trimmed by 4 bases and J by 0 bases, leaving 10 bases between them. Germline CDR1 SQVTM, CDR2 ANQGSEA. CDR3 length equals 14 residues. Written as DNA, the CDR3 is TGCAGCGTTGGCGGACCCAGCTCCTACAATGAGCAGTTCTTC. This gives the protein CSVGGPSSYNEQFF.

This clone was seen only a few times. The chain links TRBV10-3 to TRBJ2-1; D not resolved. Germline CDR1 reads ENHRY; CDR2 reads SYGVKD. The V end was cut by 3 bases, the J end by 6 bases, with 9 bases between. The CDR3 runs to 13 residues. Here the CDR3 DNA reads TGTGCCATCAGTGACAGGAATCCCAATGAGCAGTTCTTC. The encoded protein is CAISDRNPNEQFF.

The chain carries TRBV9 and TRBJ1-5; D not resolved. The V end lost 4 bases, the J end lost 2 bases, and 10 bases lay between the germline ends. This CDR3 has 14 residues. Germline V CDR1 and CDR2: SGDLS, YYNGEE. CDR3 protein: CASSPWSGNQPQHF. Written as DNA, the CDR3 is TGTGCCAGCAGCCCCTGGTCAGGCAATCAGCCCCAGCATTTT.

This clone has a handful of counts. The chain combines TRBV4-1 with TRBJ1-1; unclear D gene. Looked up from germline, CDR1 is MGHRA and CDR2 is YSYEKL. CDR3 length: 15 residues. V was pared by 0 bases and J by 0 bases, with 8 bases between. CDR3 region: CASSQEGTLNTEAFF. The CDR3 nucleotides read TGCGCCAGCAGCCAAGAGGGCACATTGAACACTGAAGCTTTCTTT.

There are a few counts of this clone. The V and J genes are TRBV18 and TRBJ1-5; 7 bases are a match to TRBD1. CDR3 length: 17 amino acids. Per germline, CDR1 KGHSH and CDR2 LQKENI. V gave up 3 bases and J gave up 5 bases; unmatched junction bases: 13. The CDR3 DNA reads TGTGCCAGCTCACCGAGGGGTTTTAGACAGGGTTATCAGCCCCAGCATTTT. Its translation is CASSPRGFRQGYQPQHF.

V usage is TRBV6-5 and J usage is TRBJ2-7; 8 nucleotides agree with TRBD1. The germline V gene encodes CDR1 MNHEY and CDR2 SVGAGI. With V trimmed by 2 bases and J by 0 bases, 3 bases remained unmatched. The CDR3 is 15 residues long. The CDR3 sequence: CASSYADRGSYEQYF. As DNA, the CDR3 is TGTGCCAGCAGTTACGCCGACAGGGGCTCCTACGAGCAGTACTTC.

The chain is built from TRBV27 and TRBJ2-2; D gene ambiguous. This CDR3 contains 13 residues. The ends were cut back, 3 bases at V and 7 bases at J, with 9 bases in the middle. CDR1 MNHEY and CDR2 SMNVEV come from the germline V gene (reference sequence). CDR3 amino acids: CASSFYWGGELFF. CDR3 in DNA: TGTGCCAGCAGTTTCTATTGGGGCGGGGAGCTGTTTTTT.

This clone was picked up a small number of times. The chain is built from TRBV19 and TRBJ2-5; D may be TRBD1 (6 bases). The V gene's germline CDR1 is LNHDA and CDR2 SQIVND (reference sequence). The V and J ends lost 3 bases and 1 base respectively, with 9 bases between them. The CDR3 has 14 amino acids. The CDR3 DNA reads as TGTGCCAGTAGTATGACAGGCTCCCAAGAGACCCAGTACTTC. Its translation is CASSMTGSQETQYF.

This clone came up a few times. The chain couples TRBV5-1 to TRBJ2-3, with D unclear. Per the germline V gene, CDR1 is SGHRS and CDR2 is YFSETQ. V lost 4 bases, J lost 0 bases, and 9 bases lay in between. CDR3 length: 14 residues. As DNA, the CDR3 is TGCGCCAGCAGCCCCCGAAGTAGCACAGATACGCAGTATTTT. Protein product: CASSPRSSTDTQYF.